This paragraph reports one TCR beta chain. The sample originates from a study of T cells in Graves' hyperthyroidism and ophthalmopathy. Amplification targeted TCR beta CDR3 regions from RNA transcripts. HTBI primers were used for first-round RT-PCR of the TCR CDR3. TCRdb fed the multiplex PCR reads into MiXCR, producing one record per CDR3 protein. Here the sample spans 340,000 or so distinct CDR3 sequences, approximately 16% being singletons. Hyperthyroidism of Graves' type that showed no ophthalmopathy progression within 18 months was stable. The CDR3 totals 15 residues. Germline values: CDR1 SGHAT, CDR2 FQNNGV. The junction had 6 bases not matched to a gene; V was cut back by 4 bases and J by 1 base.

The clonotype originates from a young man with Graves' hyperthyroidism. This rearrangement joins TRBV11-2 to TRBJ2-5; 7 bases agree with TRBD1. The sample taken for sequencing was blood. DNA for the CDR3: TGTGCCAGCAGCTCAGAGACAGGGATCCAAGAGACCCAGTACTTC. Protein sequence: CASSSETGIQETQYF.